Reported below is one TCR beta chain. This clone was counted between two and nine times. Its antigen is unknown. No base qualities exist here, and no much larger clone lies one base off it. The library was made by the immunoSEQ multiplex PCR assay. To provide template for TCR sequencing, every sample had RNA extracted and reverse transcribed into cDNA. First-strand cDNA was synthesized using SuperScript III with a 2:1 mix of oligo-dT and random hexamers. A synthetic immune receptor repertoire was used to gauge amplification bias, and whatever bias remained was removed computationally. The authors' analysis ran thus. Raw reads were preprocessed to remove errors, and CDR3 was defined by IMGT conventions from the conserved cysteine to phenylalanine. Clonality was computed as 1 minus the Shannon entropy, with the entropy normalized by log2 of the number of productive unique TCRs. CD4 or CD8 identity of scalp clones was inferred by cross-referencing scalp TCRbeta sequences with sorted blood CD4 and CD8 repertoires. The source is immuneACCESS, and TCRdb retained only in-frame sequences with V and J called. Part of the clones is not carried over; for the studies checked, unresolved V genes explain less than half of this, and the remainder is unexplained. V and J calls and clone size come straight from that table; D and trimming were deduced from the DNA. The table for this sample lists roughly 150,000 clones; around three fifths of them were counted only once. Roughly 6.7% of the sample is taken by the ten largest.

These data belong to a study of CD8+ T cells in alopecia areata (dated by TCRdb to about 2018). In the study overall: The treated patients took part in an open-label pilot trial in which moderate-to-severe alopecia areata was treated with oral tofacitinib at 5 to 10 mg twice daily. Patients received tofacitinib for 6 to 18 months and were then followed off drug for 6 months to check for delayed response and recurrence. High-throughput TCRbeta sequencing was used to examine T cell clonal expansion in alopecia areata in both the C3H/HeJ mouse model and human patients. On the human side, TCRbeta sequencing was run on scalp tissue and on sorted CD4+ and CD8+ peripheral blood T cells from healthy controls and from alopecia areata patients with either patchy or totalis/universalis disease. Biopsies were taken from tofacitinib-treated patients at baseline and at 4 and 24 weeks of treatment, and a later scalp biopsy was taken in several of the tofacitinib-treated patients. Clonality in the scalp was compared among normal scalp (n=4), patchy alopecia areata scalp (n=8), and alopecia totalis/universalis scalp (n=8). RNA was extracted with the PAXgene miRNA kit for fixed scalp, the miRNeasy kit for PBMCs, and the RNeasy kit for mouse skin. TCRbeta CDR3 regions were amplified by immunoSEQ multiplex PCR with 35 Vbeta forward and 13 Jbeta reverse primers. What the study reported, not specific to this receptor: Unlike mouse skin, which is dominated by gammadelta T cells, normal human skin has resident alphabeta T cells that are also sequenced, and this complicates analysis of the scalp TCR repertoire. Shared TCR sequences between patients were less evident than in mice, which may be partly attributable to HLA diversity in the patient population. Compared with normal scalp, lesional scalp, particularly in alopecia totalis/universalis, had higher clonality and more expanded CD8+ clones, which suggests antigenic drive.

This specimen's time point label, interpreted: baseline before oral tofacitinib. Peripheral blood and lesional scalp punch biopsies were obtained from patients with alopecia areata. PBMCs were isolated by density centrifugation and stained for CD3, CD4 and CD8, and CD4+ and CD8+ T cells were sorted on a FACSAria. The source was CD4+ T cells sorted from blood, collected at week 0. The sequence was collected from a human donor with alopecia areata.

The CDR3 region: CASSQDRGTQYF. The DNA sequence is as follows: TGCGCCAGCAGCCAGGACAGGGGTACGCAGTATTTT. The rearranged segments are TRBV4-3 and TRBJ2-3, and 9 junction bases match TRBD1. The germline V and J ends show losses of 3 bases and 8 bases respectively, and no gene match explains 0 bases of the junction. Reading from cysteine to phenylalanine, the CDR3 counts 12 amino acids. Of all the DNA, just the CDR3 is kept, 36 bases in frame from base 1. In the germline V gene, CDR1 corresponds to LGHNA and CDR2 to YSLEER.